The 18 T cell receptor beta chains presented below share a single source sample, sequenced in a study of T cell responses to AZD1222 COVID-19 vaccine. TCRdb's table, derived via immunoSEQ multiplex PCR, lists solely in-frame clones and lacks some. The table lists 95,000 to 150,000 clones, 92% of them singletons. Sample: peripheral blood, taken on day 0 of AZD1222 vaccination. The origin of the receptors is an adult in good health.

The chain links TRBV7-2 to TRBJ2-5, with a possible D match to TRBD1 (5 bases). With 0 bases removed from V and 10 bases from J, the gap between germline ends came to 9 bases. Germline lookup yields CDR1 SGHTA and CDR2 FQGNSA. This CDR3 comprises 12 residues. Here the CDR3 reads CASSLAVGRQYF. The CDR3 DNA reads TGTGCCAGCAGCTTAGCCGTGGGGCGCCAGTACTTC.

The chain carries TRBV27 and TRBJ2-1, with 12 nucleotides matching TRBD1. The CDR3 consists of 16 residues. V lost 4 bases and J lost 9; bases outside the gene matches: 10. Looked up from germline, CDR1 is MNHEY and CDR2 is SMNVEV (reference sequence). The CDR3 region has the DNA TGTGCCAGCAGTTCGGTGGGACAGGGGGCGCTAGGTGAGCAGTTCTTC. Its protein is CASSSVGQGALGEQFF.

This clone has only one observation. The chain combines TRBV5-6 with TRBJ2-7, with D possibly being TRBD1 (7 bases). The V and J ends lost 4 bases and 5 bases respectively, with 25 bases between them. The CDR3 totals 17 residues. The germline V gene encodes CDR1 SGHDT and CDR2 YYEEEE. CDR3 bases: TGTGCCAGCAGCCCACCAGGGGGGTGGGGTCGTAAGAACGAGCAGTACTTC. This sequence encodes CASSPPGGWGRKNEQYF.

The chain uses TRBV6-2 or TRBV6-3 and TRBJ2-3, with 7 bases lining up with TRBD2. The CDR3 has 12 amino acids. The junction had 2 bases not matched to a gene; V was cut back by 4 bases and J by 7 bases. The germline V gene has CDR1 MNHEY and CDR2 SVGEGT. CDR3: CASSLLANTQYF. CDR3 coding DNA: TGTGCCAGCAGTTTACTAGCGAATACGCAGTATTTT.

This clone was counted a few times. The J gene is TRBJ1-2, the V gene TRBV5-1, with D hard to call. V lost 4 bases and J 2 bases, leaving 6 bases between the germline ends. CDR3 length: 12 residues. Per germline, CDR1 SGHRS and CDR2 YFSETQ. CDR3 coding DNA: TGCGCCAGCAGCACACAGAACTATGGCTACACCTTC. Protein product: CASSTQNYGYTF.

This rearrangement joins TRBV3-1 (or the pseudogene TRBV3-2) to TRBJ1-6; 7 positions agree with TRBD1. Trimming at V came to 8 bases and at J to 5 bases, leaving 9 bases not matched to a gene. This CDR3 has 15 amino acids. The germline CDR1 and CDR2 sequences are LGHDT and YNNKEL (reference sequence). The CDR3 spells CASSSGGQDNSPLHF. The CDR3 DNA is TGTGCCAGCTCTAGTGGCGGACAGGATAATTCACCCCTCCACTTT.

A remark on this clone: One end of the junction fails to match germline, which may point to a read error. V gene TRBV7-7 combines with J gene TRBJ2-1, with 8 bases fitting TRBD2. Germline assignment: CDR1 SSHAT and CDR2 FNYEAQ (reference sequence). This CDR3 has 15 residues. The CDR3 loop is CASSPAGTRSNEQFF. The CDR3 nucleotides are TGTGCTAGCAGCCCAGCCGGGACTAGGTCCAATGAGCAGTTCTTC.

This clone has just a few counts. This chain connects TRBV9 to TRBJ2-1; either TRBD1 or TRBD2 may fit D (5 bases each). The CDR3 consists of 15 residues. CDR1 and CDR2 from the germline V gene are SGDLS and YYNGEE. Trimming removed 4 bases from V and 6 bases from J, with 17 bases in between. CDR3 in amino acids: CASSLTPGTSNEQFF. As DNA, the CDR3 is TGTGCCAGCAGCTTAACCCCCGGGACCTCCAATGAGCAGTTCTTC.

The chain is built from TRBV7-9 and TRBJ1-6; no definite D call. This CDR3 is 16 amino acids long. The V end lost 5 bases, the J end lost 7 bases, and 18 bases lay between the germline ends. The V gene's germline CDR1 is SEHNR and CDR2 FQNEAQ (reference sequence). CDR3: CASSQLRGLRNSPLHF. In DNA, the CDR3 is TGTGCCAGCAGCCAGCTTCGGGGTCTTAGGAATTCACCCCTCCACTTT.

The chain combines TRBV5-1 with TRBJ2-7, with a weak D call TRBD2 (6 bases). Per the germline V gene, CDR1 is SGHRS and CDR2 is YFSETQ. This CDR3 region has 15 residues. V lost 3 bases to trimming and J lost 4 bases, with 17 bases between them. The chain's CDR3 is CASSYGTPRGYEQYF. CDR3 in DNA: TGCGCCAGCAGCTACGGGACTCCGAGGGGTTACGAGCAGTACTTC.

The rearrangement links TRBV19 to TRBJ2-1, with 7 bases fitting TRBD2. This CDR3 spans 15 amino acids. The V and J ends lost 1 base and 3 bases, in that order; junction bases with no gene match: 3. Germline-derived CDR1 and CDR2 are LNHDA and SQIVND (reference sequence). The CDR3: CASSIVLAIYNEQFF. In DNA form, the CDR3 reads TGTGCCAGTAGTATAGTACTAGCGATCTACAATGAGCAGTTCTTC.

CDR3 region: CASSDSGGWYNEQFF. DNA of the CDR3: TGTGCCAGCAGTGACTCGGGGGGCTGGTACAATGAGCAGTTCTTC. The rearrangement joins TRBV6-4 to TRBJ2-1; D assignment may be TRBD1 or TRBD2 (6 bases each). This CDR3 contains 15 residues. Germline CDR1 MRHNA, CDR2 SNTAGT. V shed 0 bases and J shed 4 bases, with 10 bases lying between them.

The chain carries TRBV3-1 (or the pseudogene TRBV3-2) and TRBJ1-1, with TRBD1 as a possible D gene (5 bases). Germline lookup yields CDR1 LGHDT and CDR2 YNNKEL (reference sequence). Between the trimmed V and J ends, which lost 1 base and 7 bases, there was a span of 7 bases. The CDR3 contains 12 residues. This CDR3 is CASSQVQGEAFF. The CDR3 DNA follows: TGTGCCAGCAGCCAAGTGCAGGGTGAAGCTTTCTTT.

The V and J genes are TRBV27 and TRBJ2-2; 7 nucleotides agree with TRBD1. V dropped 5 bases and J dropped 6; count of bases not matched to a gene: 12. This CDR3 contains 16 residues. Germline CDR1 and CDR2: MNHEY and SMNVEV (reference sequence). The CDR3 sequence: CASSHWVGTVPGELFF. The DNA of the CDR3 is TGTGCCAGCAGTCATTGGGTTGGGACAGTCCCCGGGGAGCTGTTTTTT.

The genes are TRBV7-9 and TRBJ2-7; perhaps D is TRBD1 or TRBD2 (5 bases each). V shed 0 bases and J shed 3 bases, with 15 bases lying between them. The CDR3 is made up of 16 amino acids. Germline assignment: CDR1 SEHNR and CDR2 FQNEAQ (reference sequence). DNA for the CDR3: TGTGCCAGCAGCTTAGCCCGGGACGCTCACTTCTACGAGCAGTACTTC. It yields the protein CASSLARDAHFYEQYF. Variable domain in full (rest from reference TRBV7-9 and TRBJ2-7): DTGVSQNPRHKITKRGQNVTFRCDPISEHNRLYWYRQTLGQGPEFLTYFQNEAQLEKSRLLSDRFSAERPKGSFSTLEIQRTEQGDSAMYLCASSLARDAHFYEQYFGPGTRLTVT.

This chain uses TRBV12-3 or TRBV12-4 with TRBJ2-1; D is unresolved. The CDR3 spans 11 residues. The germline V and J ends were trimmed by 3 bases and 15 bases, with 12 bases remaining between them. CDR3 sequence: CASSFGSESFF. CDR3 sequence (DNA): TGTGCCAGCAGTTTTGGTTCAGAGTCGTTCTTC.

The chain carries TRBV27 and TRBJ1-2; a weak D match, TRBD1 (5 bases). The CDR3 loop spans 15 amino acids. Per the germline V gene, CDR1 is MNHEY and CDR2 is SMNVEV (reference sequence). V gave up 0 bases and J gave up 5 bases, with 13 bases separating them. The CDR3 nucleotides are TGTGCCAGCAGTTTATCGAAGGGCAGGGCTTATGGCTACACCTTC. This gives the protein CASSLSKGRAYGYTF.

The chain carries TRBV30 and TRBJ2-7, with D unresolved. The CDR3 spans 12 residues. CDR1 and CDR2 from the germline V gene are GTSNPN and SVGIG (reference sequence). Trimming stripped 3 bases from V and 5 bases from J, with 11 bases between. The CDR3 protein is CAWSRRPHEQYF. The CDR3, as DNA: TGTGCCTGGAGCCGTCGGCCCCACGAGCAGTACTTC.